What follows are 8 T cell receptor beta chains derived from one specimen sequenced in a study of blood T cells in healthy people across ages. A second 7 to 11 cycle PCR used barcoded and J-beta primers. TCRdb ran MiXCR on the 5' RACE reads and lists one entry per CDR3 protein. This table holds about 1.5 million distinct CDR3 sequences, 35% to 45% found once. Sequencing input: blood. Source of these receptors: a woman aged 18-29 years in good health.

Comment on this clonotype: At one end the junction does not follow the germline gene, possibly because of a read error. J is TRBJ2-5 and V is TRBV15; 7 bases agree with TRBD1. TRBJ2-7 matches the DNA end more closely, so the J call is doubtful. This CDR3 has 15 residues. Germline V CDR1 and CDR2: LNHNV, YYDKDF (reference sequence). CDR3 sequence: CATSKRGPRSDEQYF. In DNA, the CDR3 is TGTGCCACCAGCAAAAGGGGGCCGCGCTCCGACGAGCAGTACTTC.

CDR3 sequence: CASSLTSTSTDTQYF. In DNA form, the CDR3 reads TGTGCCAGCAGTTTGACCTCAACTAGCACAGATACGCAGTATTTT. This rearrangement joins TRBV12-3 or TRBV12-4 to TRBJ2-3, with no clear D. The CDR3 consists of 15 residues. V dropped 3 bases and J dropped 0 bases, with 10 bases sitting between them.

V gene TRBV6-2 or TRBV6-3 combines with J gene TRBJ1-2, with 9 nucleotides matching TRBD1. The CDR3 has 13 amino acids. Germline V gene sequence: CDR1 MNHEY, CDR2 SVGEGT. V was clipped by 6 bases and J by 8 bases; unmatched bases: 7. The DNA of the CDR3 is TGTGCCAGCAGGCCCACAGGGGGCGGCGGCTACACCTTC. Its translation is CASRPTGGGGYTF.

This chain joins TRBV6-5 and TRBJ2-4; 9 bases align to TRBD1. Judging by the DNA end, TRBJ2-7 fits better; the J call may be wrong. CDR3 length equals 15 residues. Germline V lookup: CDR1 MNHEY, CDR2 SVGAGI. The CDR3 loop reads CATSPGTGISHEQYF. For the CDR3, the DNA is TGTGCCACTAGCCCCGGGACAGGGATTTCCCACGAGCAGTACTTC.

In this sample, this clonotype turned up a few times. The CDR3, as DNA: TGTGCCAGTACCGCAGGGGGGGATACGCAGTATTTT. It codes for CASTAGGDTQYF. This chain joins TRBV19 and TRBJ2-3; the D gene is possibly TRBD1 (7 bases). This CDR3 has 12 residues. Germline CDR1 is LNHDA and CDR2 is SQIVND (reference sequence). V was cut by 7 bases and J by 6 bases, with 11 bases left in between.

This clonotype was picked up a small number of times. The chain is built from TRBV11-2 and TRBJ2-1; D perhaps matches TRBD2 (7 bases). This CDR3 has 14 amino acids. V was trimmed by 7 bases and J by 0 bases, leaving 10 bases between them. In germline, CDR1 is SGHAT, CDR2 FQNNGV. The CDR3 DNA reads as TGTGCCAGCAACGGGGGGCCCTCCTACAATGAGCAGTTCTTC. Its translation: CASNGGPSYNEQFF.

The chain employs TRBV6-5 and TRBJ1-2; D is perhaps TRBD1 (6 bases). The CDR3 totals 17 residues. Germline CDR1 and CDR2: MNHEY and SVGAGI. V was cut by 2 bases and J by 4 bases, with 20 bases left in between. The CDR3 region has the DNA TGTGCCAGCAGTTACGACCAACGGGGGGCGATAACCTATGGCTACACCTTC. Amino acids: CASSYDQRGAITYGYTF.

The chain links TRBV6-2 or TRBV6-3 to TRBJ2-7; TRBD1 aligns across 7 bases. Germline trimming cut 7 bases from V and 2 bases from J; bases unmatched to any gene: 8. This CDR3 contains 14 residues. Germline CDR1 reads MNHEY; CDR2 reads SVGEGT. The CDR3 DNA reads TGTGCCAGCACACCGGGACAGACCGCCTACGAGCAGTACTTC. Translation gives CASTPGQTAYEQYF.